The sequence of this TCR beta chain was determined in a study of response to subunit inactivated influenza vaccine. CDR3 length: 16 amino acids. CDR1 is LGHNA and CDR2 is YSLEER in the germline V gene. Germline trimming cut 0 bases from V and 7 bases from J; bases unmatched to any gene: 5. The table lists this clonotype with a few counts. Each CDR3 protein gets one entry after TCRdb re-called the RT-PCR reads with MiXCR. Altogether around 570,000 distinct CDR3 sequences are present, approximately 10% being singletons, with the ten largest covering roughly 11%. These same records also appear under a second study, on T cells expressing NK-cell markers. From that report: UMIs accompanied the 5'RACE template switching by which TCR beta cDNA was made. Of CD8+ T cells, about 1.0-8% belonged to dominant NKG2C+ clonotypes in six or seven donors. A few donors' CD3+CD56-NKG2C+ cells were dominated by the same clonotypes.

The source was PBMCs from blood, collected on the day of vaccination. The TCR was taken from a man between 50 and 59 years old who received an inactivated influenza vaccine. The chain recombines TRBV4-3 with TRBJ2-1, with 11 bases aligning to TRBD2. The CDR3 is CASSQETSGGVNEQFF. The CDR3 coding sequence is TGCGCCAGCAGCCAAGAAACTAGCGGGGGAGTAAATGAGCAGTTCTTC.